This TCR beta chain originates from a study of blood T cell repertoires in COVID-19. Adults between about 18 and 95 years of age took part from 20 to 25 US areas. A PCR-confirmed or clinician-diagnosed COVID-19 case had contacted exposed participants within 2 weeks of entry. Germline values: CDR1 SGHRS, CDR2 YFSETQ. The V end lost 2 bases, the J end lost 4 bases, and 7 bases lay between the germline ends. The CDR3 covers 13 residues. Measured with immunoSEQ multiplex PCR; TCRdb has only the in-frame clones, and not every one. Of fewer than 250,000 clones listed, about 87% are singletons. This TCR came from a woman younger than 45 who had been exposed to COVID-19. The sample was PBMCs or T cells enriched from blood (not recorded which). The chain is built from TRBV5-1 and TRBJ2-1; possible D gene TRBD2, 5 bases. The CDR3 is CASSLRGYNEQFF. CDR3 in DNA: TGCGCCAGCAGCTTACGGGGTTACAATGAGCAGTTCTTC.